A single sample is the source of the 28 T cell receptor beta chains below, sequenced in a study of T cell clonality in common variable immunodeficiency. Produced via immunoSEQ multiplex PCR; TCRdb's table is partial and in-frame only. The data show around 60,000 clones, with none appearing a single time. The sample was peripheral blood mononuclear cells. The receptors come from a person between 18 and 69 years old in good health.

By sample share, this clone is medium-sized (0.01 to 0.1%). The missing CDR3 end, 3 residues past where the read stops, is filled in from the germline J gene. The chain is built from TRBV20-1 and TRBJ2-3; D not certain. The V gene's germline CDR1 is DFQATT and CDR2 SNEGSKA (reference sequence). The CDR3 totals 12 residues. The CDR3 protein is CSPQASTDTQYF. The sequenced CDR3 bases are TGCAGCCCCCAGGCTAGCACAGATACG.

This clone came up many times. The read falls 3 residues short of the CDR3 end, and the missing part is taken from the germline J gene. The rearrangement links TRBV5-1 to TRBJ1-1, with TRBD1 as a possible D gene (5 bases). This CDR3 comprises 15 residues. V lost 0 bases to trimming and J lost 3 bases, with 12 bases between them. Germline V gene sequence: CDR1 SGHRS, CDR2 YFSETQ. CDR3 DNA, as far as it was read: TGCGCCAGCAGCTTGGAGTGGACAAGGGACACTGAA. It codes for CASSLEWTRDTE. The CDR3, in full, reads CASSLEWTRDTEAFF. The full variable domain, in which reference TRBV5-1 and TRBJ1-1 provide the parts outside the CDR3, is KAGVTQTPRYLIKTRGQQVTLSCSPISGHRSVSWYQQTPGQGLQFLFEYFSETQRNKGNFPGRFSGRQFSNSRSEMNVSTLELGDSALYLCASSLEWTRDTEAFFGQGTRLTVV.

The table lists this clone with many counts. The CDR3 is cut off 3 residues early in the read; its end comes from the germline J gene. This chain connects TRBV19 to TRBJ1-5; 9 bases align to TRBD1. The CDR3 length is 14 residues. V lost 11 bases, J lost 6 bases, and 11 bases stayed unmatched. The germline V gene encodes CDR1 LNHDA and CDR2 SQIVND (reference sequence). Incomplete CDR3 DNA: TGTGCCGGGGCGGACAGGGGATGGGGTCAGCCC. Protein: CAGADRGWGQP. The full CDR3 protein reads CAGADRGWGQPQHF.

This clone was picked up many times. Read data end 3 residues before the CDR3 end; the end is taken from the germline J gene. The chain combines TRBV7-9 with TRBJ2-7, with TRBD2 as a possible D gene (5 bases). The CDR3 sequence is 15 residues long. V lost 5 bases to trimming and J lost 0 bases, with 14 bases between them. In germline, CDR1 is SEHNR, CDR2 FQNEAQ (reference sequence). CDR3 residues: CASSGQSGHSYEQYF. The sequenced CDR3 bases are TGTGCCAGCAGCGGCCAAAGCGGCCACTCCTACGAG.

This clone was observed many times. The read stops 3 residues short of the end of the CDR3; the missing end is completed from the germline J gene. The V call is TRBV30, the J call TRBJ1-6; a weak D match, TRBD1 (6 bases). Germline-derived CDR1 and CDR2 are GTSNPN and SVGIG (reference sequence). The CDR3 sequence is 16 residues long. V lost 2 bases and J lost 4, with 15 bases in between. CDR3 DNA (partial): TGTGCCTGGAGTTTTGGACAGAGAACTTATAATTCACCC. Translating gives CAWSFGQRTYNSP. The whole CDR3 region reads CAWSFGQRTYNSPLHF.

In this sample, this clone turned up a few times. The CDR3 end lies 3 residues beyond the end of the read and is filled in from the germline J gene. The gene calls are TRBV30 and TRBJ2-5, with 11 nucleotides matching TRBD2. Germline assignment: CDR1 GTSNPN and CDR2 SVGIG (reference sequence). The CDR3 sequence is 15 residues long. The V gene end was trimmed by 2 bases and the J gene end by 5 bases; junction bases not matched to a gene: 7. The chain's CDR3 is CAWSLSLAGVETQYF. Incomplete CDR3 DNA: TGTGCCTGGAGTCTCTCACTAGCGGGAGTTGAGACC. The whole variable domain, remainder taken from reference TRBV30 and TRBJ2-5, is SQTIHQWPATLVQPVGSPLSLECTVEGTSNPNLYWYRQAAGRGLQLLFYSVGIGQISSEVPQNLSASRPQDRQFILSSKKLLLSDSGFYLCAWSLSLAGVETQYFGPGTRLLVL.

This clone was seen repeatedly, ten times or more. The read terminates 3 residues before the CDR3 end, so the remaining end is supplied by the germline J gene. The V and J genes are TRBV18 and TRBJ1-5; no firm D call. CDR3 length: 14 amino acids. Deletions cut 3 bases from V and 2 bases from J, with 8 bases between. CDR1 KGHSH and CDR2 LQKENI come from the germline V gene. This chain's CDR3 is CASSPFPGNQPQHF. The sequenced part of the CDR3 DNA is TGTGCCAGCTCACCGTTTCCCGGCAATCAGCCC.

In this sample, this clone turned up many times. The CDR3 end lies 3 residues beyond the end of the read and is filled in from the germline J gene. The chain combines TRBV2 with TRBJ2-3; D might be TRBD1 (6 bases). The CDR3 consists of 14 residues. V lost 3 bases, J lost 2 bases, and 9 bases lay in between. CDR1 is SNHLY, CDR2 FYNNEI, per germline. This CDR3 is CASSDQGTTDTQYF. The CDR3 DNA, read in part, is TGTGCCAGCAGTGACCAGGGGACCACAGATACG.

At least ten counts were recorded for this clone. The CDR3 sequence: CASSAATGLAKNIQYF. The CDR3 DNA, read in part, is TGCGCCAGCAGCGCCGCGACAGGTCTAGCCAAAAACATT. The gene calls are TRBV5-1 and TRBJ2-4; perhaps TRBD1 as D (6 bases). The read ends 3 residues before the CDR3 terminus; that terminus is restored from the germline J gene. The CDR3 runs to 16 residues. Per the germline V gene, CDR1 is SGHRS and CDR2 is YFSETQ. The ends were cut back, 4 bases at V and 0 bases at J, with 14 bases in the middle.

This clone was seen ten or more times. The read gets to within 3 residues of the CDR3 end, and the germline J gene fills in the rest. This chain joins TRBV20-1 and TRBJ2-7; a possible D gene is TRBD2 (6 bases). The germline V gene has CDR1 DFQATT and CDR2 SNEGSKA (reference sequence). The V gene lost 5 bases and the J gene lost 5 bases, with 13 bases spanning the gap. This CDR3 is 12 amino acids long. CDR3 DNA, as far as it was read: TGCAGTGCTCTGACTAGAGGAGACGAG. This codes for CSALTRGDE. The entire CDR3 is CSALTRGDEQYF.

The table lists this clone with many counts. The read falls 3 residues short of the CDR3 end, and the missing part is taken from the germline J gene. The chain couples TRBV20-1 to TRBJ1-1; D is perhaps TRBD1 (5 bases). CDR1 and CDR2 from the germline V gene are DFQATT and SNEGSKA (reference sequence). This CDR3 has 11 amino acids. This CDR3 reads CKTRAGTEAFF. CDR3 DNA, as far as it was read: TGCAAGACCAGGGCAGGGACTGAA.

Worth noting for this clone: Sequencing ends 3 residues short of the CDR3 end; the germline J gene provides the rest. V gene TRBV29-1 combines with J gene TRBJ2-7; D possibly corresponds to TRBD1 (6 bases). The CDR3 extends over 12 amino acids. Germline CDR1 and CDR2: SQVTM and ANQGSEA. Between the trimmed V and J ends, which lost 6 bases and 2 bases, there was a span of 11 bases. The DNA read from the CDR3 is TGCAGCGTGACAGGACACACCTACGAG. The encoded protein is CSVTGHTYE. The full CDR3 is CSVTGHTYEQYF.

This clone was seen ten or more times. The read falls 3 residues short of the CDR3 end, and the missing part is taken from the germline J gene. The chain combines TRBV5-4 with TRBJ2-5; TRBD2 agrees at 8 bases. Trimming at V came to 4 bases and at J to 2 bases, leaving 7 bases not matched to a gene. This CDR3 contains 15 residues. Germline V gene data show CDR1 as SGHNT and CDR2 as YYREEE (reference sequence). The covered CDR3 bases are TGTGCCAGCAGCCCTAGAGCGGGAGTACAAGAGACC. Its translation: CASSPRAGVQET. The whole CDR3 protein is CASSPRAGVQETQYF.

This clone occurred many times. CDR3 residues: CASSLRRGGAFF. The CDR3 DNA, read in part, is TGTGCCAGCAGTCTAAGGAGGGGGGGA. The rearrangement joins TRBV28 to TRBJ1-1; possibly TRBD1 for D (6 bases). The read terminates 3 residues ahead of where the CDR3 ends, so the germline J gene completes it. The CDR3 is 12 residues long. Germline V CDR1 and CDR2: MDHEN, SYDVKM.

This clone appeared many times. From the germline J gene comes the end of the CDR3, since the read stops 3 residues before it. The rearrangement uses TRBV27 and TRBJ2-1; 7 nucleotides align to TRBD1. Germline-derived CDR1 and CDR2 are MNHEY and SMNVEV (reference sequence). CDR3 length: 15 amino acids. V shed 3 bases and J 4 bases; nucleotides not matched to a gene: 6. Incomplete CDR3 DNA: TGTGCCAGCAGTTTCGAGGGGGCTTCTTACAATGAG. Translated, it gives CASSFEGASYNE. The complete CDR3 sequence is CASSFEGASYNEQFF.

This clone has ten or more counts. The read terminates 3 residues before the CDR3 end, so the remaining end is supplied by the germline J gene. The chain is built from TRBV7-9 and TRBJ2-1; D may be TRBD1 (5 bases). Per the germline V gene, CDR1 is SEHNR and CDR2 is FQNEAQ (reference sequence). CDR3 length: 13 residues. Trimming removed 5 bases from V and 4 bases from J, with 9 bases in between. CDR3 amino acids: CASSEGHYNEQFF. The covered CDR3 bases are TGTGCCAGCAGCGAAGGACATTACAATGAG.

This clone was counted ten times or more. The read falls 3 residues short of the CDR3 end, and the missing part is taken from the germline J gene. The chain has TRBV5-1 and TRBJ2-3; 8 nucleotides match TRBD2. In germline, CDR1 is SGHRS, CDR2 YFSETQ. With V trimmed by 4 bases and J by 6 bases, 13 bases remained unmatched. The CDR3 is 16 amino acids. The CDR3 is CASSRTHGGAGDTQYF. The sequenced part of the CDR3 DNA is TGCGCCAGCAGCCGAACCCACGGGGGGGCGGGTGATACG.

This clone appeared many times. Read coverage stops 3 residues before the CDR3 terminus; the germline J gene supplies the remainder. The genes are TRBV7-2 and TRBJ2-7, with a tentative D call TRBD2 (6 bases). CDR3 size: 14 residues. CDR1 is SGHTA, CDR2 FQGNSA, per germline. V was clipped by 7 bases and J by 0 bases, with 13 bases between them. The CDR3 is CASTPGDVSYEQYF. CDR3 bases read: TGTGCCAGCACCCCGGGGGATGTCTCCTACGAG.

The sample holds many counts of this clone. The CDR3 end lies 3 residues beyond the end of the read and is filled in from the germline J gene. J is TRBJ1-1 and V is TRBV4-1, with 10 bases identical to TRBD1. After removal of 7 bases from V and 1 base from J, the junction contained 12 bases not matched to a gene. This CDR3 contains 17 residues. From germline, CDR1 is MGHRA and CDR2 YSYEKL. The CDR3 sequence is CASKRQGAPDGNTEAFF. CDR3 bases read: TGCGCCAGCAAACGACAGGGGGCGCCGGATGGGAACACTGAA.

This clone has ten or more counts. This CDR3 reads CASSEEARYEQYF. The DNA read from the CDR3 is TGTGCCAGCAGTGAAGAAGCTCGGTACGAG. The gene calls are TRBV6-1 and TRBJ2-7, with D unclear. The read stops 3 residues short of the end of the CDR3; the missing end is completed from the germline J gene. CDR3 length: 13 residues. Germline CDR1 reads MNHNS; CDR2 reads SASEGT. Trimming cost V 1 base and J 4 bases, with 8 bases left between them.

This clone was counted a few times. The read ends 3 residues early relative to the CDR3; the germline J gene fills the gap. The chain uses TRBV5-6 and TRBJ2-4, with a tentative D call TRBD2 (5 bases). V was pared by 4 bases and J by 6 bases, with 5 bases between. CDR1 SGHDT and CDR2 YYEEEE come from the germline V gene. The CDR3 has 11 residues. The CDR3 loop reads CASSRGNIQYF. CDR3 DNA (partial): TGTGCCAGCAGCCGGGGAAACATT. Full variable domain (rest looked up from reference TRBV5-6 and TRBJ2-4): DAGVTQSPTHLIKTRGQQVTLRCSPKSGHDTVSWYQQALGQGPQFIFQYYEEEERQRGNFPDRFSGHQFPNYSSELNVNALLLGDSALYLCASSRGNIQYFGAGTRLSVL.

This clone was counted only a few times. The read ends 3 residues before the CDR3 terminus; that terminus is restored from the germline J gene. This rearrangement joins TRBV6-4 to TRBJ1-6; D is possibly TRBD1 (5 bases). Trimming removed 8 bases at V and 3 bases at J, with 17 bases between. This CDR3 is built from 16 residues. Germline V CDR1 and CDR2: MRHNA, SNTAGT. This CDR3 reads CASEGLSRLYNSPLHF. The sequenced part of the CDR3 DNA is TGTGCCAGCGAGGGACTCTCGAGACTCTATAATTCACCC.

This clone appeared many times. The CDR3 is cut off 3 residues early in the read; its end comes from the germline J gene. The J gene is TRBJ1-2, the V gene TRBV12-3 or TRBV12-4; TRBD1 matches at 10 bases. CDR3 length equals 15 residues. CDR3: CASSQRWDRGFGYTF. The sequenced part of the CDR3 DNA is TGTGCCAGCAGCCAGCGGTGGGACAGGGGATTCGGC.

In its sample, this clone was seen many times. The read halts 3 residues ahead of the CDR3 end, with the missing end drawn from the germline J gene. The chain has TRBV6-1 and TRBJ2-2; D is unresolved. Germline lookup yields CDR1 MNHNS and CDR2 SASEGT. V lost 4 bases and J lost 3, with 3 bases in between. The CDR3 loop spans 12 amino acids. The DNA read from the CDR3 is TGTGCCAGCAGTGTATACACCGGGGAG. Translating it yields CASSVYTGE. The complete CDR3 sequence is CASSVYTGELFF.

This clone has ten or more counts. The CDR3 end lies 3 residues beyond the end of the read and is filled in from the germline J gene. This rearrangement joins TRBV5-5 to TRBJ1-5, with D tentatively TRBD1 (6 bases). CDR3 size: 12 residues. The V gene's germline CDR1 is SGHKS and CDR2 YYEKEE (reference sequence). V lost 4 bases, J lost 5 bases, and 7 bases lay in between. CDR3: CASSPGDQPQHF. The part of the CDR3 DNA that was read is TGTGCCAGCAGCCCAGGGGATCAGCCC.

This clone was counted at least ten times. The read stops 3 residues short of the end of the CDR3; the missing end is completed from the germline J gene. The rearrangement links TRBV7-6 to TRBJ2-2; D not certain. The germline gives CDR1 SGHVS, CDR2 FNYEAQ. V lost 7 bases to trimming and J lost 2 bases, with 11 bases between them. The CDR3 runs 14 residues. Incomplete CDR3 DNA: TGTGCCAGCAAAGATAGCCAAAACACCGGGGAG. Protein product: CASKDSQNTGE. The whole CDR3 sequence reads CASKDSQNTGELFF.

This clone was observed at least ten times. The sequenced fragment ends 3 residues before the CDR3 boundary, so the rest is inferred from the germline J gene. The chain joins TRBV19 to TRBJ2-4; D is uncertain. Germline values: CDR1 LNHDA, CDR2 SQIVND (reference sequence). The CDR3 has 17 amino acids. Trimming shortened V by 6 bases and J by 3 bases, and 21 bases separated the two germline ends. CDR3 protein: CASSRKAERNYKNIQYF. The DNA read from the CDR3 is TGTGCCAGTAGCCGGAAGGCGGAACGTAATTACAAAAACATT.

There are many counts of this clone. Read sequence stops 3 residues before the CDR3 end, and the germline J gene provides the missing end. The chain recombines TRBV13 with TRBJ1-2; 7 bases line up with TRBD1. Germline V gene lookup returns CDR1 PRHDT and CDR2 FYEKMQ (reference sequence). The length of the CDR3 is 16 residues. CDR3 residues: CASSLGRRSGGRGYTF. Partial CDR3 DNA: TGTGCCAGCAGCTTAGGCCGTCGTTCAGGGGGGAGGGGC.